The 5 T cell receptor beta chains presented below share a single source sample, sequenced in a study of blood T cell repertoires in COVID-19. The table came from immunoSEQ multiplex PCR; TCRdb's copy has only in-frame clones and leaves some out. The sample includes about 150,000 clones, around 80% of them seen just once. Sequences were obtained from PBMCs or T cells enriched from blood (not recorded which). The receptor set was obtained from a man aged 45-60 years who had recovered from COVID-19.

The rearrangement joins TRBV4-1 to TRBJ2-5; 7 bases are shared with TRBD2. V dropped 0 bases and J dropped 10; count of bases not matched to a gene: 14. This CDR3 comprises 16 residues. Germline CDR1 MGHRA, CDR2 YSYEKL. This CDR3 is CASSQDPAGLGRDQYF. CDR3 bases: TGCGCCAGCAGCCAAGATCCAGCGGGACTGGGAAGGGACCAGTACTTC.

The genes are TRBV19 and TRBJ1-5, with D possibly being TRBD1 (5 bases). Trimming removed 4 bases from V and 0 bases from J, with 16 bases in between. This CDR3 spans 17 amino acids. Germline loops: CDR1 LNHDA, CDR2 SQIVND (reference sequence). The CDR3 DNA follows: TGTGCCAGTAGTAAAGTGGGCAGGGACTATAGCAATCAGCCCCAGCATTTT. Protein: CASSKVGRDYSNQPQHF. The complete variable domain, with remaining parts taken from reference TRBV19 and TRBJ1-5, reads DGGITQSPKYLFRKEGQNVTLSCEQNLNHDAMYWYRQDPGQGLRLIYYSQIVNDFQKGDIAEGYSVSREKKESFPLTVTSAQKNPTAFYLCASSKVGRDYSNQPQHFGDGTRLSIL.

The chain couples TRBV4-1 to TRBJ1-1, with TRBD1 matching 7 bases. The CDR3 length is 15 residues. J lost 1 base, V lost 4 bases, and 6 bases had no gene match. Germline V lookup: CDR1 MGHRA, CDR2 YSYEKL. DNA of the CDR3: TGCGCCAGCAGCCGCCTAGACAGGGAGAACACTGAAGCTTTCTTT. It yields the protein CASSRLDRENTEAFF.

The chain uses TRBV7-9 and TRBJ2-3; weak D call: TRBD2 (5 bases). The CDR3 totals 16 residues. CDR1 SEHNR and CDR2 FQNEAQ come from the germline V gene (reference sequence). The V gene lost 5 bases and the J gene lost 5 bases, with 20 bases spanning the gap. The CDR3 region has the DNA TGTGCCAGCAGCCGACCCGGGTGGAGAGGGCTAGATACGCAGTATTTT. Translated: CASSRPGWRGLDTQYF.

This clone occurred a few times. The chain couples TRBV11-2 to TRBJ2-1; 10 bases agree with TRBD2. With 2 bases clipped from V and 6 bases from J, the junction kept 7 bases outside the gene matches. The CDR3 consists of 16 residues. Germline CDR1 and CDR2: SGHAT and FQNNGV. The DNA for the CDR3 is TGTGCCAGCAGCTTATCAAGCGGGGGGGCACTCAATGAGCAGTTCTTC. It is translated as CASSLSSGGALNEQFF.